This T cell receptor (beta chain) was sequenced in a study of neurological immune-mediated disorders. The cDNA came from 5'RACE, which used 10-nucleotide random UMIs. One entry per CDR3 protein, called by TCRdb with MiXCR from the 5' RACE reads. The sample lists tens of thousands of distinct CDR3 sequences, less than 4% occurring once. Unsorted libraries were prepared from 2 million PBMCs that had been stored at -80 C. This clonotype was recorded at least ten times. The antigen is not known. The V end lost 5 bases, the J end lost 2 bases, and 11 bases lay between the germline ends. The CDR3 has 14 residues. Study-level results: Phylogenetic analysis grouped 18 of 34 multiple sclerosis patients' repertoires together, suggesting a possible repertoire signature.

The chain has TRBV12-3 or TRBV12-4 and TRBJ2-3; D perhaps matches TRBD2 (5 bases). This TCR came from a woman aged 50 to 60 with multiple sclerosis. The sequencing input was PBMCs. The CDR3 nucleotides read TGTGCCAGCAGTCTCGGACTGAACACAGATACGCAGTATTTT. It translates to CASSLGLNTDTQYF.